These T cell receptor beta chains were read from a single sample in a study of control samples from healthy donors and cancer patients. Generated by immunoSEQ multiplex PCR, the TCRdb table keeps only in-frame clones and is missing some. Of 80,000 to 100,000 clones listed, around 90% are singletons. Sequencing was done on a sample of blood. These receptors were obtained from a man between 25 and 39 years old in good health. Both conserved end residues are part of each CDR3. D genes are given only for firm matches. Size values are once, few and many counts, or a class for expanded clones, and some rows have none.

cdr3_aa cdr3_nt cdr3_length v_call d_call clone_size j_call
CASSWGQGPTDTQYF TGTGCCAGCAGCTGGGGACAGGGCCCAACAGATACGCAGTATTTT 15 TRBV7-9 TRBD1 NA TRBJ2-3
CASSLGLPQETQYF TGCGCCAGCAGCTTGGGGCTGCCGCAAGAGACCCAGTACTTC 14 TRBV5-1 NA NA TRBJ2-5
CASSKTPSGGQPQHF TGTGCCAGCAGCAAGACACCCTCGGGGGGTCAGCCCCAGCATTTT 15 TRBV6-5 NA few TRBJ1-5
CASSREGEGRNIQYF TGTGCCAGCAGCCGTGAGGGGGAGGGCCGGAACATTCAGTACTTC 15 TRBV11-2 NA NA TRBJ2-4
CASSVDRPAGDRDSYEQYF TGTGCCAGCAGCGTAGATCGGCCCGCCGGGGACAGGGACTCCTACGAGCAGTACTTC 19 TRBV9 TRBD1 NA TRBJ2-7
CASSLGGGPAWEQYF TGTGCCAGCAGCTTAGGGGGAGGGCCGGCGTGGGAGCAGTACTTC 15 TRBV7-2 TRBD2 NA TRBJ2-7
CASSPRTSVGKEQYF TGTGCCAGCAGCCCTAGGACTAGCGTCGGGAAAGAGCAGTACTTC 15 TRBV11-2 TRBD2 NA TRBJ2-7
CASSLAPRGRGTEAFF TGTGCCAGCAGCTTAGCCCCGAGGGGCCGGGGAACTGAAGCTTTCTTT 16 TRBV11-2 NA NA TRBJ1-1
CASSQERSTGMNTEAFF TGCGCCAGCAGCCAAGAAAGGTCGACAGGGATGAACACTGAAGCTTTCTTT 17 TRBV4-1 TRBD1 NA TRBJ1-1
CAWSVGTSQTDTQYF TGTGCCTGGAGTGTGGGGACTAGTCAGACAGATACGCAGTATTTT 15 TRBV30 TRBD2 NA TRBJ2-3
CASSAGRAEYEQFF TGCGCCAGCAGCGCGGGACGTGCTGAGTATGAGCAGTTCTTC 14 TRBV4-1 NA NA TRBJ2-1
CASSYLTTGTNEKLFF TGCGCCAGCAGCTACTTAACGACAGGGACTAATGAAAAACTGTTTTTT 16 TRBV4-1 TRBD1 NA TRBJ1-4
CASRLLTGDGEKLFF TGTGCCAGCAGATTATTGACAGGGGACGGTGAAAAACTGTTTTTT 15 TRBV6-5 TRBD1 NA TRBJ1-4
CASSILGQGNAEAFF TGTGCCAGTAGTATATTAGGACAGGGGAACGCTGAAGCTTTCTTT 15 TRBV19 TRBD1 NA TRBJ1-1
CASSSWGSESGEAFF TGTGCCAGCAGCTCGTGGGGTTCTGAATCCGGTGAAGCTTTCTTT 15 TRBV7-3 NA NA TRBJ1-1
CASSPSLMNTEAFF TGTGCCAGCAGCCCCAGCCTTATGAACACTGAAGCTTTCTTT 14 TRBV11-1 NA NA TRBJ1-1
CSVQGLAGVDNEQFF TGCAGCGTCCAGGGACTAGCGGGAGTAGACAATGAGCAGTTCTTC 15 TRBV29-1 TRBD2 NA TRBJ2-1
CASSFGGRTEAFF TGTGCCAGCAGTTTTGGTGGTCGGACGGAAGCTTTCTTT 13 TRBV12-3/TRBV12-4 NA NA TRBJ1-1
CATRLSGANVLTF TGTGCCACCCGGCTCTCTGGGGCCAACGTCCTGACTTTC 13 TRBV11-2 NA NA TRBJ2-6
CASSYRDSVNEQFF TGCGCCAGCAGCTACCGGGACAGCGTAAATGAGCAGTTCTTC 14 TRBV5-1 TRBD1 NA TRBJ2-1
CASRAAGPYEQYF TGTGCCAGCAGGGCGGCGGGGCCCTACGAGCAGTACTTC 13 TRBV2 NA NA TRBJ2-7
CATSDGQGYNEQFF TGTGCCACCAGCGACGGACAGGGTTACAATGAGCAGTTCTTC 14 TRBV24-1 TRBD1 NA TRBJ2-1
CSARGLETQYF TGCAGTGCTAGAGGGCTAGAGACCCAGTACTTC 11 TRBV20-1 NA once TRBJ2-5
CASERGPYEQYF TGTGCCAGCGAAAGGGGACCCTACGAGCAGTACTTC 12 TRBV28 NA NA TRBJ2-7
CASSLGQNTGELFF TGCGCCAGCAGTCTCGGACAGAACACCGGGGAGCTGTTTTTT 14 TRBV4-1 NA NA TRBJ2-2
CASTDRTASGQPQHF TGTGCCAGCACCGACCGGACCGCGTCGGGTCAGCCCCAGCATTTT 15 TRBV6-5 NA NA TRBJ1-5
CASSATGAYGYTF TGTGCCAGCAGCGCCACAGGGGCCTATGGCTACACCTTC 13 TRBV7-9 TRBD1 NA TRBJ1-2
CASSMDRTSGNTIYF TGTGCCAGCAGTATGGACAGAACTTCTGGAAACACCATATATTTT 15 TRBV27 NA NA TRBJ1-3
CASSEGGLSNYGYTF TGTGCCAGCAGTGAGGGCGGACTGAGTAACTATGGCTACACCTTC 15 TRBV6-1 NA NA TRBJ1-2
CASSVGPTSTGELFF TGTGCCAGCAGCGTAGGGCCGACGAGCACCGGGGAGCTGTTTTTT 15 TRBV9 NA NA TRBJ2-2
CASSQRGTGGMAQYF TGTGCCAGCAGCCAGAGGGGGACAGGGGGGATGGCCCAGTACTTC 15 TRBV3-1/TRBV3-2 TRBD1 NA TRBJ2-5
CAISVGGGSHGYTF TGTGCCATCAGTGTTGGCGGGGGGTCGCATGGCTACACCTTC 14 TRBV10-3 NA NA TRBJ1-2
CASSQGDRGGTEAFF TGTGCCAGCAGCCAGGGGGACCGCGGGGGCACTGAAGCTTTCTTT 15 TRBV13 TRBD1 NA TRBJ1-1
CASSPPGTGRNTIYF TGTGCCAGCAGCCCACCCGGGACAGGGAGGAACACCATATATTTT 15 TRBV9 TRBD1 NA TRBJ1-3
CATSDFASGRRTDTQYF TGTGCCACCAGTGATTTTGCTAGCGGGAGGCGCACAGATACGCAGTATTTT 17 TRBV24-1 TRBD2 NA TRBJ2-3
CASSYDWTGGKNEQYF TGTGCCAGCAGTTACGACTGGACAGGGGGCAAGAACGAGCAGTACTTC 16 TRBV6-5 TRBD1 NA TRBJ2-7
CASTWQFDEQYF TGTGCCAGCACCTGGCAGTTCGACGAGCAGTACTTC 12 TRBV5-6 NA NA TRBJ2-7
CATSDVIVSGRTYNEQFF TGTGCCACCAGTGATGTGATCGTTAGCGGGAGAACATACAATGAGCAGTTCTTC 18 TRBV24-1 TRBD2 NA TRBJ2-1
CASSQEARFSGNTIYF TGCGCCAGCAGCCAAGAGGCCCGCTTTTCTGGAAACACCATATATTTT 16 TRBV4-1 NA NA TRBJ1-3
CASSQADWDRLGNSPLHF TGCGCCAGCAGCCAGGCCGACTGGGACAGGCTCGGAAATTCACCCCTCCACTTT 18 TRBV4-1 TRBD1 NA TRBJ1-6
CASSQDLGLGQGATSGRNTGELFF TGTGCCAGCAGCCAAGATCTGGGTTTGGGACAGGGGGCGACTAGCGGGAGGAACACCGGGGAGCTGTTTTTT 24 TRBV3-1/TRBV3-2 NA once TRBJ2-2
CAISGDLRSNTEAFF TGTGCCATCAGTGGGGACTTACGGTCAAACACTGAAGCTTTCTTT 15 TRBV10-3 NA NA TRBJ1-1
CASSSRLAGDTDTQYF TGTGCCAGCAGTTCCAGACTAGCGGGGGACACAGATACGCAGTATTTT 16 TRBV28 TRBD2 NA TRBJ2-3
CASSLVEAGTNQPQHF TGTGCCAGCAGCTTAGTAGAAGCAGGGACTAATCAGCCCCAGCATTTT 16 TRBV7-2 NA NA TRBJ1-5
CASSHSGERTYNEQFF TGTGCCAGCAGCCATAGCGGGGAGCGCACCTACAATGAGCAGTTCTTC 16 TRBV14 TRBD2 NA TRBJ2-1
CAISYTDTQYF TGTGCCATCAGCTACACAGATACGCAGTATTTT 11 TRBV10-3 NA NA TRBJ2-3
CASSLPTGSYYEQYF TGTGCCAGCTCACTACCGACAGGGTCTTACTACGAGCAGTACTTC 15 TRBV18 TRBD1 NA TRBJ2-7
CASRGLAGTQYF TGTGCCAGCAGGGGACTAGCGGGTACGCAGTATTTT 12 TRBV6-5 TRBD2 NA TRBJ2-3
CASSPTGVSDTQYF TGCGCCAGCAGCCCAACCGGAGTTTCAGATACGCAGTATTTT 14 TRBV5-1 NA NA TRBJ2-3
CASSLDSNQPQHF TGTGCCAGCAGTTTGGATAGCAATCAGCCCCAGCATTTT 13 TRBV12-3/TRBV12-4 NA NA TRBJ1-5